The 16 T cell receptor beta chains in this list originate from one sample, sequenced in a study of monozygotic twins with inflammatory bowel disease. TCRdb re-called the 5' RACE reads and gives one entry per CDR3 protein, without DNA. Its clone listing holds some 450,000 distinct CDR3 sequences. Sequencing was carried out using blood. The receptors originated from a human donor with ulcerative colitis or Crohn's disease, or a healthy co-twin of an affected twin (not recorded which).

The chain combines TRBV19 with TRBJ1-2; TCRdb selects TRBD1, and the lack of DNA leaves this call unchecked. CDR1 is LNHDA and CDR2 is SQIVND in the germline V gene (reference sequence). This CDR3 spans 12 amino acids. The CDR3 reads CASSMSHYGYTF.

The rearrangement joins TRBV10-3 to TRBJ2-5; TCRdb names TRBD1, which stays unverified in the absence of DNA. The CDR3 length is 16 residues. The germline gives CDR1 ENHRY, CDR2 SYGVKD. The CDR3 loop reads CAISEGQAPIQETQYF.

This chain uses TRBV7-9 with TRBJ1-4; without DNA, the TCRdb call of TRBD1 cannot be checked. The CDR3 contains 14 residues. Germline V gene sequence: CDR1 SEHNR, CDR2 FQNEAQ (reference sequence). The CDR3 reads CASSLTELNEKLFF.

V usage is TRBV5-1 and J usage is TRBJ1-4; TCRdb indicates TRBD1, and absent DNA this call remains unverified. The CDR3 covers 14 residues. Germline-derived CDR1 and CDR2 are SGHRS and YFSETQ. CDR3 sequence: CASGGGGLNEKLFF.

The gene calls are TRBV5-1 and TRBJ2-5; TCRdb outputs TRBD1, but without DNA this stays unchecked. The CDR3 runs 16 residues. The germline gives CDR1 SGHRS, CDR2 YFSETQ. CDR3 in amino acids: CASSESGQGGQETQYF.

J is TRBJ2-5 and V is TRBV3-1; TCRdb outputs TRBD2, but without DNA this stays unchecked. CDR1 is LGHDT and CDR2 is YNNKEL in the germline V gene (reference sequence). This CDR3 is 16 amino acids long. Here the CDR3 reads CASSQDWDYGQETQYF.

V and J are TRBV4-1 and TRBJ1-4; TCRdb reports TRBD1, a call that lacks DNA to check it against. Per the germline V gene, CDR1 is MGHRA and CDR2 is YSYEKL. The CDR3 covers 14 residues. CDR3 residues: CASSQTGVVEKLFF.

The V gene is TRBV24-1, the J gene TRBJ1-1; TCRdb's D call of TRBD1 is untestable without DNA. The CDR3 consists of 16 residues. Germline V gene data show CDR1 as KGHDR and CDR2 as SFDVKD. The CDR3 here is CATSDLGQVLNTEAFF.

The chain combines TRBV7-2 with TRBJ2-3. The germline V gene encodes CDR1 SGHTA and CDR2 FQGNSA. There are 14 residues in the CDR3. CDR3 protein: CASSSSWTTDTQYF.

The CDR3 region is CASSRATLAGGYEQYF. This sequence joins TRBV5-1 and TRBJ2-7; TCRdb's assignment of TRBD1 cannot be checked, as there is no DNA. Germline V gene data show CDR1 as SGHRS and CDR2 as YFSETQ. The length of the CDR3 is 16 residues.

The J gene is TRBJ2-3, the V gene TRBV28; TCRdb's assignment of TRBD1 cannot be checked, as there is no DNA. The CDR3 runs to 14 residues. Germline V gene sequence: CDR1 MDHEN, CDR2 SYDVKM. CDR3: CASSFTGTRDTQYF.

The chain links TRBV7-3 to TRBJ1-2; TCRdb returns TRBD1, unconfirmable since there is no DNA. This CDR3 has 13 residues. Germline lookup yields CDR1 SGHTA and CDR2 FQGTGA. CDR3 loop: CASSLGQGLGYTF.

This chain joins TRBV7-2 and TRBJ2-5; checking the TCRdb D call of TRBD1 is not possible without DNA. The V gene's germline CDR1 is SGHTA and CDR2 FQGNSA. This CDR3 spans 17 amino acids. The CDR3 protein is CASSLGLAGTYQETQYF.

V is TRBV6-6 and J is TRBJ2-7; TCRdb designates TRBD1, a call that cannot be tested without DNA. This CDR3 is built from 14 residues. Germline CDR1 is MNHNY and CDR2 is SVGAGI (reference sequence). This CDR3 is CASKDRGESYEQYF.

The CDR3: CASSPPRDRYEQYF. The chain links TRBV18 to TRBJ2-7; absent DNA, TCRdb's TRBD1 call cannot be checked. CDR1 and CDR2 (germline): KGHSH, LQKENI. The CDR3 runs 14 residues.

This chain joins TRBV30 and TRBJ2-1; with no DNA, the TCRdb D assignment of TRBD2 cannot be verified. There are 14 residues in the CDR3. Germline assignment: CDR1 GTSNPN and CDR2 SVGIG (reference sequence). The CDR3 loop is CAWSGTSGATSEFF. The whole variable domain, filled in from reference TRBV30 and TRBJ2-1, reads SQTIHQWPATLVQPVGSPLSLECTVEGTSNPNLYWYRQAAGRGLQLLFYSVGIGQISSEVPQNLSASRPQDRQFILSSKKLLLSDSGFYLCAWSGTSGATSEFFGPGTRLTVL.